This T cell receptor (beta chain) derives from a study of blood T cell repertoires in COVID-19 (dated by TCRdb to the early 2020s). Broadly, across the study: Collaborator samples came from the United States, Italy and Spain and covered acute and convalescent phases of COVID-19. The material from the prospective study consisted of cDNA or gDNA derived from T cells, B-cell-depleted T cells, or PBMCs. Deeply sampled blood TCRbeta repertoires from subjects exposed to, actively infected with, or recovered from COVID-19 were included in the dataset. The repertoires were made available in a free public database intended to serve as a resource for research on the immune response to SARS-CoV-2. The samples were drawn from the first 160 participants of the ongoing ImmuneRACE study and from 1,254 subjects provided by 6 global collaborators. The sample metadata nearly always contained a de-identified subject ID, COVID-19 status, age in years and sex. Where available, HLA class I and class II types were obtained from metadata supplied by the sample provider rather than from assay-based typing. General conclusions and limits of the study: The amount of clinical and demographic metadata varied by source and participant and was provided uncurated.

Notes on this clone: This clone's antigen is unknown. No base quality information exists; no much larger clone differs at one position.

Another Seattle source contributed samples from volunteer blood donors who had recovered from COVID-19. Collaborating institutions collected whole blood in K2EDTA tubes following their own protocols. For TCRbeta analysis, collaborators shipped samples in one of three forms: frozen whole blood, isolated PBMCs, or DNA extracted from either of those sample types. The germline ends are 16 bases apart after V is trimmed by 8 bases and J by 6 bases. The CDR3, cysteine through phenylalanine, is 13 amino acids long. CDR3 DNA is the only sequence kept; it has 39 bases, read in frame from the first base. CDR1 and CDR2, looked up from the germline V gene (reference sequence), are PRHDT and FYEKMQ. TCRbeta CDR3 regions were amplified from genomic DNA by means of the immunoSEQ Assay, a bias-controlled multiplex PCR. Under the source paper's analysis protocol: The number of nucleated cells in each sample was estimated by amplification of reference gene primers within the assay. To quantify the absolute abundance of each unique TCRbeta CDR3 rearrangement, sequence reads were collapsed and filtered. For each sample, productive Simpson clonality was calculated as the square root of Simpson's diversity index over productive rearrangements. In TCRdb, the immuneACCESS table is reduced to in-frame sequences with V and J assigned. These tables do not hold every clone; where another copy was compared, an unresolved V gene accounts for under half, and the others remain unexplained. The V and J calls and clone size are taken from that table; D and trimming were inferred from the DNA. The table for this sample lists some 240,000 clones; approximately 88% of them were counted only once. Roughly 6.5% of the sample comes from the top ten.

The receptor's source is a man in his 60s who had recovered from COVID-19. The specimen was peripheral blood. This sequence uses TRBV13 and TRBJ2-5, and possibly TRBD1, on 6 matching bases. The nucleotide sequence is TGTGCCAGCGCACGAAGGGGGACGAAGACCCAGTACTTC. It translates as CASARRGTKTQYF.